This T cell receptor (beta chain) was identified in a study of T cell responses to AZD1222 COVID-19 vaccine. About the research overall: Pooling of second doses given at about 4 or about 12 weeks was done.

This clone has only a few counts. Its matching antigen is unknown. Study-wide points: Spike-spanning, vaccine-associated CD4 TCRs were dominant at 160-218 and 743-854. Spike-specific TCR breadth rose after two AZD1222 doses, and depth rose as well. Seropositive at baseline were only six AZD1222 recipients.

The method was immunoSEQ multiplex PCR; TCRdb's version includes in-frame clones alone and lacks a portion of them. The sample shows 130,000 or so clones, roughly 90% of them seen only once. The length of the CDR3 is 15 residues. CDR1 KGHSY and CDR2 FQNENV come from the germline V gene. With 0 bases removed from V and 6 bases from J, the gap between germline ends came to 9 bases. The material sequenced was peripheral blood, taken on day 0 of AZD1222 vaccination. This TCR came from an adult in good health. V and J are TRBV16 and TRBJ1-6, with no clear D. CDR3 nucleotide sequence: TGTGCCAGCAGCCAATCCGGGGAAGGTAATTCACCCCTCCACTTT. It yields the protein CASSQSGEGNSPLHF.